This T cell receptor (beta chain) was found in a study of T cells in tuberculosis. General study findings and limits: Classification accuracy was 75% to 90% (AUROC around 0.9) with the GMM-specific repertoire.

CDR1 and CDR2 from the germline V gene are LGHNA and YNFKEQ. The CDR3 loop spans 16 amino acids. The V gene lost 0 bases and the J gene lost 2 bases, with 11 bases spanning the gap. TCRdb's table, derived via immunoSEQ multiplex PCR, lists solely in-frame clones and lacks some. This sample yields fewer than 55,000 clones, of which about 95% are seen a single time; over 1.1% belongs to the top ten. About this clone itself: Its antigen is as yet unknown.

Noted time point: new active TB diagnosis, blood taken before or within 7 days of starting treatment. The sequence came from an adult with tuberculosis. Sequencing used PBMCs, obtained at tuberculosis diagnosis. The J gene is TRBJ2-1, the V gene TRBV4-2; possible D gene TRBD1, 6 bases. In DNA, the CDR3 is TGTGCCAGCAGCCAAGAAGGGACACAAACCTACAATGAGCAGTTCTTC. It encodes CASSQEGTQTYNEQFF.